The 15 T cell receptor beta chains given below trace back to one sample, sequenced in a study of cytomegalovirus exposure and HLA in healthy donors. PCR amplification relied on 60 Vbeta primers (plus 13 Jbeta primers). Profiling relied on immunoSEQ multiplex PCR, and the TCRdb table lists in-frame clones only, not all of them. Here the sample spans under 90,000 clones, 90% being singletons. The sample was PBMCs. These receptors originate from a man aged 18-30 years in good health and CMV-seronegative.

The chain combines TRBV28 with TRBJ1-2; D is uncertain. The V gene lost 5 bases and the J gene lost 7 bases, with 14 bases spanning the gap. Germline V gives CDR1 MDHEN, CDR2 SYDVKM. The length of the CDR3 is 13 residues. The CDR3 sequence is CASSQRNLLGYTF. The CDR3 nucleotides read TGTGCCAGCAGTCAGAGGAATCTCCTTGGCTACACCTTC.

This chain uses TRBV10-3 with TRBJ2-5; 7 bases are a match to TRBD1. Gene TRBJ2-7 matches the end of the DNA better, so the J call may be wrong. CDR1 and CDR2 from the germline V gene are ENHRY and SYGVKD. The CDR3 contains 18 residues. The CDR3 sequence: CATESRGQTKQSSYEQYF. CDR3 coding DNA: TGTGCCACCGAGTCCCGGGGACAGACTAAGCAAAGCTCCTACGAGCAGTACTTC.

J is TRBJ2-1 and V is TRBV7-2; no clear D. The CDR3 is made up of 15 amino acids. The V gene lost 0 bases and the J gene lost 6 bases, with 12 bases spanning the gap. Germline loops: CDR1 SGHTA, CDR2 FQGNSA. The CDR3 loop is CASSLAQASFNEQFF. The CDR3 DNA reads as TGTGCCAGCAGCTTAGCGCAGGCCTCATTCAATGAGCAGTTCTTC.

This clone was detected only a few times. J is TRBJ2-7 and V is TRBV5-7, with 10 bases identical to TRBD1. TRBV5-7 counts as an open reading frame of uncertain function. CDR3 length equals 15 residues. Unmatched junction bases numbered 8, after V lost 2 bases and J lost 6 bases. CDR3 sequence (DNA): TGTGCCAGCAGCTTAATGACAGGGGGCTGGGGCGAGCAGTACTTC. It specifies CASSLMTGGWGEQYF.

The chain employs TRBV29-1 and TRBJ2-1; D gene ambiguous. Trimming took 3 bases from V and 5 from J, leaving 14 bases between them. This CDR3 region has 14 residues. Germline CDR1 reads SQVTM; CDR2 reads ANQGSEA. CDR3: CSVERTVSNNEQFF. DNA for the CDR3: TGCAGCGTTGAGAGAACGGTATCCAACAATGAGCAGTTCTTC.

This CDR3 is CASGLGSAGVPENEQFF. CDR3 DNA: TGTGCTAGTGGTTTGGGATCAGCGGGAGTTCCAGAGAATGAGCAGTTCTTC. J is TRBJ2-1 and V is TRBV12-5; 8 bases are a match to TRBD2. Germline V gives CDR1 LGHNT, CDR2 FRNRAP. V trimming: 1 base; J trimming: 7 bases; junction bases outside the gene matches: 12. The CDR3 has 17 amino acids.

The V and J genes are TRBV5-1 and TRBJ2-7; TRBD2 might be the D (7 bases). Germline V gene data show CDR1 as SGHRS and CDR2 as YFSETQ. The CDR3 runs 18 residues. Trimming removed 4 bases from V and 3 bases from J, with 26 bases in between. CDR3 region: CASSDGWRSGGQIYEQYF. The DNA of the CDR3 is TGCGCCAGCAGCGACGGATGGAGGTCCGGGGGGCAAATCTACGAGCAGTACTTC.

This chain links TRBV5-8 with TRBJ2-7; D is perhaps TRBD1 (6 bases). The CDR3 runs 15 residues. Germline V gives CDR1 SGHTS, CDR2 YDEGEE. V lost 2 bases and J lost 4, with 16 bases in between. The CDR3 DNA follows: TGTGCCAGCAGCTTTGGGCCAGGGGCCGTGTACGAGCAGTACTTC. Protein: CASSFGPGAVYEQYF.

CDR3 in amino acids: CASSYSFRDRVSAFF. The DNA for the CDR3 is TGTGCCAGCAGTTACTCCTTCCGGGACAGGGTGTCGGCTTTCTTT. The chain uses TRBV6-5 and TRBJ1-1; 9 bases map to TRBD1. The germline V gene encodes CDR1 MNHEY and CDR2 SVGAGI. The CDR3 spans 15 residues. The V segment lost 0 bases and the J segment 11 bases; nucleotides outside the gene matches: 10.

The chain employs TRBV19 and TRBJ1-1; 7 bases are a match to TRBD1. The germline gives CDR1 LNHDA, CDR2 SQIVND (reference sequence). The CDR3 has 16 amino acids. Unmatched junction bases numbered 8, after V lost 4 bases and J lost 0 bases. The CDR3 DNA reads TGTGCCAGTAGTACCTCGGGACAGACCATGAACACTGAAGCTTTCTTT. It encodes CASSTSGQTMNTEAFF.

The chain couples TRBV2 to TRBJ2-5; 8 positions agree with TRBD1. The J call may be in error: the DNA end matches TRBJ2-7 better. Germline CDR1 and CDR2: SNHLY and FYNNEI. There are 15 residues in the CDR3. Here the CDR3 DNA reads TGTGCCAGCAGTACAAGTGACAGGGGTGTCTACGAGCAGTACTTC. Its translation is CASSTSDRGVYEQYF.

The rearrangement uses TRBV30 and TRBJ1-5; D gene unclear. V lost 0 bases, J lost 1 base, and 10 bases lay in between. The CDR3 contains 15 residues. Germline V lookup: CDR1 GTSNPN, CDR2 SVGIG (reference sequence). CDR3 in DNA: TGTGCCTGGAGTGTAGGAGGGTTAAGCAATCAGCCCCAGCATTTT. Encoded protein: CAWSVGGLSNQPQHF. Combining the CDR3 with reference TRBV30 and TRBJ1-5 gives the whole variable domain SQTIHQWPATLVQPVGSPLSLECTVEGTSNPNLYWYRQAAGRGLQLLFYSVGIGQISSEVPQNLSASRPQDRQFILSSKKLLLSDSGFYLCAWSVGGLSNQPQHFGDGTRLSIL.

This chain links TRBV28 with TRBJ1-5; 8 bases are shared with TRBD1. The CDR3 extends over 14 amino acids. Germline CDR1 MDHEN, CDR2 SYDVKM. With V trimmed by 8 bases and J by 4 bases, 7 bases remained unmatched. CDR3 DNA: TGTGCCAGCGGGCCAGGGGGCCTTAATCAGCCCCAGCATTTT. Amino acids: CASGPGGLNQPQHF.

The rearrangement uses TRBV5-1 and TRBJ2-5; 9 nucleotides align to TRBD2. Judging by the DNA end, TRBJ2-7 fits better; the J call may be wrong. This CDR3 spans 19 amino acids. CDR1 SGHRS and CDR2 YFSETQ come from the germline V gene. The CDR3 loop reads CASSKERGLSGSRYYEQYF. DNA of the CDR3: TGCGCCAGCAGCAAGGAAAGAGGTCTTAGCGGGAGTAGGTACTACGAGCAGTACTTC.

This clone was detected once. The V and J genes are TRBV30 and TRBJ1-1; D is undetermined. The CDR3 has 16 residues. V was pared by 0 bases and J by 3 bases, with 17 bases between. Germline lookup yields CDR1 GTSNPN and CDR2 SVGIG (reference sequence). CDR3: CAWSVGVEEADTEAFF. CDR3 nucleotide sequence: TGTGCCTGGAGTGTAGGAGTCGAGGAGGCGGACACTGAAGCTTTCTTT.